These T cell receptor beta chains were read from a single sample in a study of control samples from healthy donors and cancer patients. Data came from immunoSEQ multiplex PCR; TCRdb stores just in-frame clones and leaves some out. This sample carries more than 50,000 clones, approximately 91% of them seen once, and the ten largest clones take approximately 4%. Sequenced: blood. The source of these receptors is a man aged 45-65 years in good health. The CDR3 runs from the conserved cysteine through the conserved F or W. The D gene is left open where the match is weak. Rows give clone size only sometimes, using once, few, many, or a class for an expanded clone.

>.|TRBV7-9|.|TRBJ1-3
TGTGCCAGCAGTTCCGTCCTATTTGGAAACACCATATATTTT
CASSSVLFGNTIYF
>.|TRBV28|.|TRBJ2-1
TGTGCCAGCGATAGCGGCGCCTCCTACAATGAGCAGTTCTTC
CASDSGASYNEQFF
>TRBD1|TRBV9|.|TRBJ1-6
TGTGCCAGCAGCTTGGGACAGCTAAGTTCACCCCTCCACTTT
CASSLGQLSSPLHF
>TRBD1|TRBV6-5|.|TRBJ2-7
TGTGCCAGCAGGCCCGGGACAGGAACATACGAGCAGTACTTC
CASRPGTGTYEQYF
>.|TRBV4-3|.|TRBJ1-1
TGCGCCAGCAGCCAGTACAACAAAAGGGCGAACACTGAAGCTTTCTTT
CASSQYNKRANTEAFF
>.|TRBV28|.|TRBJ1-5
TGTGCCAGCAGTGGCCGTTGGACATATAGCAATCAGCCCCAGCATTTT
CASSGRWTYSNQPQHF
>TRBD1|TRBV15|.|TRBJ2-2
TGTGCCACCAGCAGTGCGGTGGGACAGGCATACACCGGGGAGCTGTTTTTT
CATSSAVGQAYTGELFF
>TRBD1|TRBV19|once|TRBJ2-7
TGTGCCAGTAGCTGGACAGGATCCTACGAGCAGTACTTC
CASSWTGSYEQYF
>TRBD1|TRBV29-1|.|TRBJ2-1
TGCAGCGTTCGAGACAGGGGGCTCTTCAATGAGCAGTTCTTC
CSVRDRGLFNEQFF
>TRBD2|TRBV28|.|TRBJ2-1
TGTGCCAGCAGTTCCCAACTAGCGGGAAAATTCCATGAGCAGTTCTTC
CASSSQLAGKFHEQFF
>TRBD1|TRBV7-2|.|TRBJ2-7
TGTGCCAGCAGTCCTGGACAGGGGGCGACTCGCGAGCAGTACTTC
CASSPGQGATREQYF
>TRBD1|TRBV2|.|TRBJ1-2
TGTGCCAGCAGTGAAGAAACAGGGGGCTATGGCTACACCTTC
CASSEETGGYGYTF
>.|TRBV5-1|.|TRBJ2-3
TGCGCCAGCAGCTTGCCCCGGGACAACGAGATAAATACGCAGTATTTT
CASSLPRDNEINTQYF
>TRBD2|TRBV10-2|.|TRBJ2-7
TGCGCCAGCAAACTAGCGGGAGTCGCCCCCTCCTACGAGCAGTACTTC
CASKLAGVAPSYEQYF
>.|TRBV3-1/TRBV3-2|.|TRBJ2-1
TGTGCCAGCAGCTCCCCAGGCTTCAATGAGCAGTTCTTC
CASSSPGFNEQFF
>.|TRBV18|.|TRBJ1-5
TGTGCCAGCTCACCAGGTAGGGAAGATTATCAGCCCCAGCATTTT
CASSPGREDYQPQHF
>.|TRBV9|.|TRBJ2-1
TGTGCCAGCAGCCCTCTGCCGAGCTCCTACAATGAGCAGTTCTTC
CASSPLPSSYNEQFF
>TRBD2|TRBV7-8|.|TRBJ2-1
TGTGCCAGCAGCGTCGGGACTAGCGGCAATGAGCAGTTCTTC
CASSVGTSGNEQFF
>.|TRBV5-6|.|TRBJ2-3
TGTGCCAGCAGCTTGGAGTGGTCTTCTACAGATACGCAGTATTTT
CASSLEWSSTDTQYF
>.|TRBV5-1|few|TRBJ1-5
TGCGCCAGCAGCTCGGACATTAATCAGCCCCAGCATTTT
CASSSDINQPQHF
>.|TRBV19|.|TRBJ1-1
TGTGCCAGTAGTCCCCGGGGAGGGGGGTACACTGAAGCTTTCTTT
CASSPRGGGYTEAFF
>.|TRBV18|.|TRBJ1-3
TGTGCCAGCTCACCGGAGGGGTCTGGAAACACCATATATTTT
CASSPEGSGNTIYF
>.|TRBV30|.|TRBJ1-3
TGTGCCTGGAGTGTAAATGGAAACACCATATATTTT
CAWSVNGNTIYF
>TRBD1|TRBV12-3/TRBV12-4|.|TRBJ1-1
TGTGCCAGCAACAAGGGAGGGGGCAGTGAAGCTTTCTTT
CASNKGGGSEAFF
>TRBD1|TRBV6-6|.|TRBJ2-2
TGTGCCAGCAGCTTAGCGGGACAGGGGACCGGGGAGCTGTTTTTT
CASSLAGQGTGELFF
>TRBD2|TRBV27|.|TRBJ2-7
TGTGCCAGCAGAAAACTAGCGGGCCCCTACGAGCAGTACTTC
CASRKLAGPYEQYF
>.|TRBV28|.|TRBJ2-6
TGTGCCAGCAGCACCCCGGGGCTGCCCTCTGGGGCCAACGTCCTGACTTTC
CASSTPGLPSGANVLTF
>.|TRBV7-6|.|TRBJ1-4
TGTGCCAGCAGCTTTCGCCCGGCCGGGGATGAAAAACTGTTTTTT
CASSFRPAGDEKLFF
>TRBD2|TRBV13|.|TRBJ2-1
TGTGCCAGCAGCCCTAGGACTAGCGGGACCAATGAGCAGTTCTTC
CASSPRTSGTNEQFF
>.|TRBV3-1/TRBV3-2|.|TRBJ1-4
TGTGCCAGCAGCCTTTACTCCGGAACTAATGAAAAACTGTTTTTT
CASSLYSGTNEKLFF
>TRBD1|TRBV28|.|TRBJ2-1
TGTGCCAGCAGCGGACGACAGGGATTCAATGAGCAGTTCTTC
CASSGRQGFNEQFF
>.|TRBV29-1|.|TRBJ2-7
TGCAGCGTTGAATTCCAGGGTAGGCTCGAGCAGTACTTC
CSVEFQGRLEQYF
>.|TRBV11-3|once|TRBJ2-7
TGTGCCAGCAGCTTAGGCCCCCCCCGGGCATACGAGCAGTACTTC
CASSLGPPRAYEQYF
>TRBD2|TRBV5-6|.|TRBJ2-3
TGTGCCAGCAGCCCCTGGGTAGCGGGAGACACAGATACGCAGTATTTT
CASSPWVAGDTDTQYF
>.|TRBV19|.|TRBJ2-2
TGTGCCAGTAATTATAGGCAGAACACCGGGGAGCTGTTTTTT
CASNYRQNTGELFF
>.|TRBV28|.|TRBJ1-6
TGTGCCAGCAGTTTACTCCCCCAGGGTTATTCACCCCTCCACTTT
CASSLLPQGYSPLHF
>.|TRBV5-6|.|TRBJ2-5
TGTGCCAGCAGCTTGAGGGGGCAAGAGACCCAGTACTTC
CASSLRGQETQYF
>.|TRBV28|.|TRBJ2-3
TGTGCCAGCAGTTTTGGGCAGGGTTTGGCAGATACGCAGTATTTT
CASSFGQGLADTQYF
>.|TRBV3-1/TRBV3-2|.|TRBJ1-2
TGTGCCAGCAGCTCGGAGGATGGCTTTTATGGCTACACCTTC
CASSSEDGFYGYTF
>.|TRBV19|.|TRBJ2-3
TGTGCCAGTAGTAAGCGGTTAGACACAGATACGCAGTATTTT
CASSKRLDTDTQYF
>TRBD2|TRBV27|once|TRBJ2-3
TGTGCCAGCAGTTGGACTAGCGGGGCCGACCGCACAGATACGCAGTATTTT
CASSWTSGADRTDTQYF
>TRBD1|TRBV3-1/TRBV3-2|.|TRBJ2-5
TGTGCCACCCGGACAGGGAGGGAGACCCAGTACTTC
CATRTGRETQYF
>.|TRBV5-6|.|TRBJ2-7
TGTGCCAGCAGCTTGGGGGGACTGCCCTACGAGCAGTACTTC
CASSLGGLPYEQYF
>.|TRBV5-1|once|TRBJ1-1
TGCGCCAGCAGCTCGGGGCTAGCGAATGAAGCTTTCTTT
CASSSGLANEAFF
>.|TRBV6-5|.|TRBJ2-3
TGTGCCAGCAGTTATCGGCCGGCCATTTCCACAGATACGCAGTATTTT
CASSYRPAISTDTQYF
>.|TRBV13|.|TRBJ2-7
TGTGCCAGCAGGTGGCTAACGGGAGTCAACGAGCAGTACTTC
CASRWLTGVNEQYF
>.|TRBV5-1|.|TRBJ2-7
TGCGCCAGCAGCTTGGACCACTACGAGCAGTACTTC
CASSLDHYEQYF
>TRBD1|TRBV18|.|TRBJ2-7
TGTGCCAGCTCACCTCAGGGGGACGAGCAGTACTTC
CASSPQGDEQYF
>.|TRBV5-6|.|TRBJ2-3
TGTGCCAGCAGCGACGATAGGACTTTTTTGTTCACAGATACGCAGTATTTT
CASSDDRTFLFTDTQYF
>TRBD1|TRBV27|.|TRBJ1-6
TGTGCCAGCAGCCCTCGGGACAGGGGGGGGCTCTCCTATAATTCACCCCTCCACTTT
CASSPRDRGGLSYNSPLHF
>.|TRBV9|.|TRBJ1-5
TGTGCCAGCAGCCCCTCCCCCGGCCAGCCCCAGCATTTT
CASSPSPGQPQHF
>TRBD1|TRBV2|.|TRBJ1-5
TGTGCCAGCAGTGGACAGGGGGGCAATCAGCCCCAGCATTTT
CASSGQGGNQPQHF
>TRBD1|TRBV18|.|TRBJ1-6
TGTGCCAGCTCACCGGACAGACAGGGTTCAGCCCTCCACTTT
CASSPDRQGSALHF